This TCR beta chain comes out of a study of blood T cell repertoires in COVID-19. Overall study context: Italy, Spain and the United States were the sources of the convalescent and acute COVID-19 samples. From T cells, B-cell-depleted T cells, or PBMCs came the material, which was cDNA or gDNA.

In the authors' methods: Amplification of reference gene primers provided the estimated nucleated cell counts. Sequencing was performed with immunoSEQ multiplex PCR; in TCRdb, only in-frame clones are kept and a portion is missing. V and J calls and clone size are as listed in that table; D and trimming were resolved from the DNA. The sample has under 200,000 clones; 86% are singletons. V was pared by 0 bases and J by 4 bases, with 21 bases between. Germline V gene sequence: CDR1 LGHDT, CDR2 YNNKEL (reference sequence). The CDR3 is 18 amino acids. This rearrangement joins TRBV3-1 (or the pseudogene TRBV3-2) to TRBJ2-5, with D maybe TRBD2 (7 bases). The source is a man younger than 30 with acute or convalescent COVID-19. Sequencing input: peripheral blood. The CDR3 DNA follows: TGTGCCAGCAGCCAAGACCCTAGCCTCCCGGGGGGCCGAGAGACCCAGTACTTC. It codes for CASSQDPSLPGGRETQYF.